Listed below are T cell receptor beta chains from one sample, sequenced in a study of beta chain features in type 1 diabetes. Sequencing used immunoSEQ multiplex PCR; TCRdb keeps in-frame clones, though not all of them. This table holds around 310,000 clones, roughly 11% found once. Material: naive CD4+ T cells from blood. The receptors were gathered from a woman aged 25 to 39 in good health. CDR3s include the opening cysteine and the closing phenylalanine or tryptophan.

J gene: TRBJ2-7
V gene: TRBV6-6
CDR3 protein: CASLTSGSSSYEQYF

J gene: TRBJ1-1
V gene: TRBV9
CDR3 protein: CASSVVGTGKGNTEAFF

J gene: TRBJ1-5
V gene: TRBV15
CDR3 protein: CATSEGSGSNQPQHF

J gene: TRBJ2-5
V gene: TRBV7-9
CDR3 protein: CASSLLLETQYF

J gene: TRBJ1-2
V gene: TRBV15
CDR3 protein: CATSRDLTGAGYTF

J gene: TRBJ1-2
V gene: TRBV7-2
CDR3 protein: CASSLDRAGYTF

J gene: TRBJ1-2
V gene: TRBV28
CDR3 protein: CASRRPNLGHYGYTF

J gene: TRBJ1-3
V gene: TRBV30
CDR3 protein: CAWSLGGSSGNTIYF

J gene: TRBJ1-2
V gene: TRBV7-2
CDR3 protein: CASSPPKGRWDWGYTF

J gene: TRBJ1-5
V gene: TRBV5-1
CDR3 protein: CASSLEGLGGNQPQHF

J gene: TRBJ2-7
V gene: TRBV7-2
CDR3 protein: CASSTGQGAYEQYF

J gene: TRBJ1-2
V gene: TRBV7-9
CDR3 protein: CASSFGYGRLLGNYGYTF

J gene: TRBJ2-7
V gene: TRBV7-2
CDR3 protein: CASSITDRGYEQYF

J gene: TRBJ2-7
V gene: TRBV18
CDR3 protein: CASSLQDPSSYEQYF

J gene: TRBJ2-3
V gene: TRBV5-1
CDR3 protein: CASSTGTATDTQYF

J gene: TRBJ1-5
V gene: TRBV6-5
CDR3 protein: CASRTGSGNQPQHF

J gene: TRBJ1-1
V gene: TRBV29-1
CDR3 protein: CSVGRQGIREAFF

J gene: TRBJ2-1
V gene: TRBV7-3
CDR3 protein: CASSAYGGSGSSYNEQFF

J gene: TRBJ2-7
V gene: TRBV5-1
CDR3 protein: CASSLGTSATGAYEQYF

J gene: TRBJ2-3
V gene: TRBV6-1
CDR3 protein: CASSGRRDTQYF

J gene: TRBJ1-1
V gene: TRBV7-3
CDR3 protein: CASSFAVGAEAFF

J gene: TRBJ2-6
V gene: TRBV27
CDR3 protein: CASTDLGRPRGANVLTF